The 27 T cell receptor beta chains presented below share a single source sample, sequenced in a study of blood T cell repertoires in COVID-19. TCRdb's copy holds only in-frame clones and misses some; the assay was immunoSEQ multiplex PCR. The sample lists 150,000 to 200,000 clones; about 86% were seen once. Input material: peripheral blood. These receptors were obtained from an elderly woman with acute or convalescent COVID-19.

Here the CDR3 DNA reads TGTGCCAGCAGGAAGTATGAGACCGGGGAGCTGTTTTTT. It is translated as CASRKYETGELFF. This rearrangement joins TRBV3-1 (or the pseudogene TRBV3-2) to TRBJ2-2; unclear D gene. V lost 6 bases to trimming and J lost 5 bases, with 10 bases between them. Per germline, CDR1 LGHDT and CDR2 YNNKEL (reference sequence). This CDR3 contains 13 residues.

The chain couples TRBV11-3 to TRBJ1-6; D is perhaps TRBD1 (6 bases). The CDR3 has 14 residues. Germline-derived CDR1 and CDR2 are SGHNT and YENEEA. V was pared by 1 base and J by 7 bases, with 8 bases between. The CDR3 region has the DNA TGTGCCAGCAGCTTAGGGACAGAAAATTCACCCCTCCACTTT. Residues: CASSLGTENSPLHF.

A few counts support this clone. The rearrangement uses TRBV5-6 and TRBJ1-3, with a tentative D call TRBD1 (6 bases). The CDR3 runs 17 residues. Germline V gives CDR1 SGHDT, CDR2 YYEEEE. Trimming took off 3 bases at V and 2 bases at J, with 18 bases between the two ends. CDR3 nucleotide sequence: TGTGCCAGCAGCTACGCGGGTGGGGGCCCCACTGGAAACACCATATATTTT. Translating it yields CASSYAGGGPTGNTIYF.

The V and J genes are TRBV7-9 and TRBJ2-1, with TRBD1 identical over 9 bases. Germline loops: CDR1 SEHNR, CDR2 FQNEAQ (reference sequence). This CDR3 comprises 14 residues. J lost 9 bases, V lost 0 bases, and 3 bases had no gene match. The CDR3 sequence is CASSLADRGAEQFF. The CDR3 DNA follows: TGTGCCAGCAGCTTAGCCGACAGGGGGGCTGAGCAGTTCTTC.

V usage is TRBV6-5 and J usage is TRBJ1-2; D is possibly TRBD1 (5 bases). V dropped 2 bases and J dropped 4 bases, with 11 bases sitting between them. The length of the CDR3 is 14 residues. Germline CDR1 MNHEY, CDR2 SVGAGI. CDR3 region: CASSYLDSTYGYTF. The DNA of the CDR3 is TGTGCCAGCAGTTACCTCGACAGTACCTATGGCTACACCTTC.

This chain uses TRBV2 with TRBJ2-2; 8 bases line up with TRBD1. Germline CDR1 reads SNHLY; CDR2 reads FYNNEI. The V segment lost 7 bases and the J segment 1 base; nucleotides outside the gene matches: 2. CDR3 length: 14 amino acids. CDR3 DNA: TGTGCCAGCAAAGACAGGGGGAACACCGGGGAGCTGTTTTTT. Translation gives CASKDRGNTGELFF.

The rearrangement joins TRBV18 to TRBJ2-1, with TRBD2 identical over 9 bases. This CDR3 is built from 16 residues. After removal of 0 bases from V and 9 bases from J, the junction contained 9 bases not matched to a gene. Germline lookup yields CDR1 KGHSH and CDR2 LQKENI. CDR3 coding DNA: TGTGCCAGCTCACCACCACGAGCGGGGGGTGCGGGTGAGCAGTTCTTC. This encodes CASSPPRAGGAGEQFF.

J is TRBJ1-2 and V is TRBV28; D may be TRBD1 (5 bases). CDR1 and CDR2 from the germline V gene are MDHEN and SYDVKM. The CDR3 spans 17 residues. V was cut by 3 bases and J by 4 bases, with 21 bases left in between. This CDR3 reads CASSFPFYRRDSYGYTF. The CDR3 bases are TGTGCCAGCAGTTTCCCCTTCTATCGGAGGGACTCCTATGGCTACACCTTC.

The V gene is TRBV27, the J gene TRBJ1-5; weak D call: TRBD1 (5 bases). Deletions cut 6 bases from V and 5 bases from J, with 23 bases between. The CDR3 contains 17 residues. CDR1 is MNHEY, CDR2 SMNVEV, per germline (reference sequence). The CDR3 reads CASSNDIRGIGYQPQHF. Written as DNA, the CDR3 is TGTGCCAGCAGCAACGATATACGGGGGATTGGATATCAGCCCCAGCATTTT.

The chain uses TRBV7-9 and TRBJ1-3, with 8 bases matching TRBD1. This CDR3 has 17 amino acids. With 5 bases clipped from V and 0 bases from J, the junction kept 9 bases outside the gene matches. CDR1 is SEHNR, CDR2 FQNEAQ, per germline (reference sequence). CDR3 bases: TGTGCCAGCAGCGCCCGACAGGGGCACAACTCTGGAAACACCATATATTTT. This codes for CASSARQGHNSGNTIYF.

The sample holds one count of this clone. This chain links TRBV19 with TRBJ2-1, with D maybe TRBD2 (6 bases). Trimming took 3 bases from V and 7 from J, leaving 16 bases between them. The CDR3 sequence is 15 residues long. Germline-derived CDR1 and CDR2 are LNHDA and SQIVND (reference sequence). CDR3 sequence (DNA): TGTGCCAGTAGTATCGCGGGAATAAGTTCGAATGAGCAGTTCTTC. Encoded protein: CASSIAGISSNEQFF.

V gene TRBV5-1 combines with J gene TRBJ2-2; TRBD1 aligns across 8 bases. Trimming at V came to 0 bases and at J to 7 bases, leaving 5 bases not matched to a gene. CDR1 is SGHRS, CDR2 YFSETQ, per germline. The CDR3 is 15 amino acids. CDR3 in amino acids: CASSLEQGVHGELFF. The CDR3 bases are TGCGCCAGCAGCTTGGAACAGGGGGTTCACGGGGAGCTGTTTTTT.

The J gene is TRBJ2-1, the V gene TRBV21-1; the DNA was not used to check the table's D call, TRBD1. TRBV21-1 is termed a pseudogene. The CDR3 length is 20 residues. The CDR3 loop reads CASSPNGGQGPRDTYNEQFF. The CDR3 DNA reads TGTGCCAGCAGTCCTAATGGGGGACAGGGGCCCAGGGACACCTACAATGAGCAGTTCTTC.

V is TRBV6-5 and J is TRBJ2-7; 8 bases fit TRBD2. The CDR3 sequence is 16 residues long. The V gene end was trimmed by 0 bases and the J gene end by 5 bases; junction bases not matched to a gene: 9. Germline lookup yields CDR1 MNHEY and CDR2 SVGAGI. The CDR3 region is CASSYSIYGRADEQYF. The CDR3 bases are TGTGCCAGCAGTTACTCGATTTACGGGAGGGCCGACGAGCAGTACTTC.

The chain is built from TRBV29-1 and TRBJ2-1; D may be TRBD1 or TRBD2 (6 bases each). This CDR3 has 10 residues. V was cut by 7 bases and J by 6 bases, with 7 bases left in between. Germline V gene sequence: CDR1 SQVTM, CDR2 ANQGSEA. The CDR3 reads CSGGANEQFF. The CDR3 DNA reads TGCAGCGGGGGGGCCAATGAGCAGTTCTTC.

V and J are TRBV30 and TRBJ1-2, with D maybe TRBD1 (5 bases). The germline V gene encodes CDR1 GTSNPN and CDR2 SVGIG (reference sequence). Trimming removed 5 bases from V and 5 bases from J, with 9 bases in between. This CDR3 is built from 11 residues. The CDR3 coding sequence is TGTGCCTGGGAGACAGATTATGGCTACACCTTC. Protein: CAWETDYGYTF.

The genes are TRBV20-1 and TRBJ1-2; D not certain. Trimming took 3 bases from V and 3 from J, leaving 20 bases between them. The CDR3 is made up of 16 amino acids. Germline lookup yields CDR1 DFQATT and CDR2 SNEGSKA (reference sequence). CDR3 protein: CSASNSRVPLDYGYTF. The CDR3 nucleotides are TGCAGTGCTAGTAATAGCCGAGTACCACTCGACTATGGCTACACCTTC.

The chain has TRBV24-1 and TRBJ2-1, with TRBD1 matching over 9 bases. The CDR3 is made up of 18 amino acids. J lost 1 base, V lost 2 bases, and 8 bases had no gene match. CDR1 is KGHDR, CDR2 SFDVKD, per germline. This chain's CDR3 is CATSDSQTGTGSYNEQFF. CDR3 bases: TGTGCCACCAGTGATTCTCAAACCGGGACAGGGTCCTACAATGAGCAGTTCTTC.

This chain uses TRBV6-5 with TRBJ1-5; 8 bases are a match to TRBD1. This CDR3 has 14 residues. V lost 7 bases and J lost 2; bases outside the gene matches: 4. Germline V gene lookup returns CDR1 MNHEY and CDR2 SVGAGI. The CDR3 region is CASNQDRGNQPQHF. DNA for the CDR3: TGTGCCAGCAACCAGGACAGGGGCAATCAGCCCCAGCATTTT.

V is TRBV2 and J is TRBJ2-2, with a possible D match to TRBD1 (6 bases). The V and J ends lost 7 bases and 4 bases respectively, with 10 bases between them. From germline, CDR1 is SNHLY and CDR2 FYNNEI. The CDR3 length is 13 residues. The CDR3 DNA reads TGTGCCAGCAACGTAGGGGGCACCGGGGAGCTGTTTTTT. This translates into CASNVGGTGELFF.

In this sample, this clone turned up once. The chain employs TRBV7-9 and TRBJ1-1; D is unresolved. CDR1 and CDR2 (germline): SEHNR, FQNEAQ (reference sequence). V dropped 5 bases and J dropped 6 bases, with 13 bases sitting between them. This CDR3 contains 13 residues. As DNA, the CDR3 is TGTGCCAGCAGCGGAAGACAAATTCCTGAAGCTTTCTTT. Translation: CASSGRQIPEAFF. The full variable domain, with the rest looked up from reference TRBV7-9 and TRBJ1-1, is DTGVSQNPRHKITKRGQNVTFRCDPISEHNRLYWYRQTLGQGPEFLTYFQNEAQLEKSRLLSDRFSAERPKGSFSTLEIQRTEQGDSAMYLCASSGRQIPEAFFGQGTRLTVV.

The chain links TRBV6-6 to TRBJ1-1; possible D gene TRBD1, 6 bases. Germline V gives CDR1 MNHNY, CDR2 SVGAGI (reference sequence). V was clipped by 6 bases and J by 0 bases, with 11 bases between them. CDR3 size: 14 residues. The CDR3: CASRPGQVNTEAFF. As DNA, the CDR3 is TGTGCCAGCAGACCGGGACAAGTGAACACTGAAGCTTTCTTT.

The chain has TRBV6-2 or TRBV6-3 and TRBJ2-3; D not certain. The CDR3 is made up of 13 amino acids. CDR1 MNHEY and CDR2 SVGEGT come from the germline V gene. Trimming removed 2 bases at V and 4 bases at J, with 7 bases between. In nucleotides, the CDR3 is TGTGCCAGCAGTTACGGCTTCCCAGATACGCAGTATTTT. Translation gives CASSYGFPDTQYF.

The chain carries TRBV7-9 and TRBJ2-1; a possible D gene is TRBD1 (5 bases). The germline CDR1 and CDR2 sequences are SEHNR and FQNEAQ (reference sequence). V lost 3 bases and J lost 6, with 12 bases in between. CDR3 length: 14 residues. The chain's CDR3 is CASSFATGTNEQFF. The DNA for the CDR3 is TGTGCCAGCAGCTTTGCCACAGGTACCAATGAGCAGTTCTTC.

This clone has ten or more counts. This rearrangement joins TRBV27 to TRBJ1-5; D not resolved. The CDR3 has 13 amino acids. The V end lost 5 bases, the J end lost 1 base, and 6 bases lay between the germline ends. Germline lookup yields CDR1 MNHEY and CDR2 SMNVEV (reference sequence). CDR3 sequence reads: CASSHESNQPQHF. CDR3 nucleotide sequence: TGTGCCAGCAGTCATGAGAGCAATCAGCCCCAGCATTTT.

The rearrangement uses TRBV5-5 and TRBJ1-1; D perhaps matches TRBD1 (6 bases). CDR1 is SGHKS and CDR2 is YYEKEE in the germline V gene (reference sequence). The CDR3 has 15 residues. Trimming took 0 bases from V and 5 from J, leaving 14 bases between them. CDR3: CASSLGRGGRTEAFF. The CDR3 coding sequence is TGTGCCAGCAGCTTGGGTAGAGGGGGAAGAACTGAAGCTTTCTTT.

J is TRBJ1-2 and V is TRBV28; the D is unclear. The CDR3 covers 14 residues. The V gene lost 6 bases and the J gene lost 2 bases, with 13 bases spanning the gap. Germline values: CDR1 MDHEN, CDR2 SYDVKM. CDR3 in amino acids: CASSPWGGNYGYTF. CDR3 DNA: TGTGCCAGCAGCCCCTGGGGAGGGAACTATGGCTACACCTTC.